This TCR beta chain was observed in a study of cytomegalovirus exposure and HLA in healthy donors. The CDR3 has 15 residues. Germline V CDR1 and CDR2: SGHDT, YYEEEE. The ends lost 2 bases at V and 4 bases at J; junction bases unmatched: 5. The data were produced by immunoSEQ multiplex PCR, yet TCRdb's version contains in-frame clones alone and is incomplete. The sample has over 250,000 clones, about 85% seen once. The material sequenced was PBMCs. The V call is TRBV5-6, the J call TRBJ1-4, with TRBD1 matching over 7 bases. This clonotype was obtained from a woman in her twenties or thirties in good health and CMV-seropositive. The CDR3: CASSLETGYNEKLFF. As DNA, the CDR3 is TGTGCCAGCAGCTTAGAGACAGGGTATAATGAAAAACTGTTTTTT. Variable domain in full (rest from reference TRBV5-6 and TRBJ1-4): DAGVTQSPTHLIKTRGQQVTLRCSPKSGHDTVSWYQQALGQGPQFIFQYYEEEERQRGNFPDRFSGHQFPNYSSELNVNALLLGDSALYLCASSLETGYNEKLFFGSGTQLSVL.